This TCR beta chain was identified in a study of cytomegalovirus exposure and HLA in healthy donors. Note on this clone: The antigen remains undetermined.

CDR1 is SGHRS, CDR2 YFSETQ, per germline. This CDR3 spans 16 amino acids. V was clipped by 1 base and J by 4 bases, with 16 bases between them. Whole-study results and caveats: Of the V segments, some could not be distinguished, including TRBV6-2 and TRBV6-3, and were excluded. Most TCR sequences proved rare, with some public TCRs found in many donors. Immune exposure was documented only through CMV serostatus.

Primers: 60 Vbeta forward and 13 Jbeta reverse. Sequencing used immunoSEQ multiplex PCR; TCRdb keeps in-frame clones, though not all of them. The table has tens of thousands of clones, 60% to 85% seen once. The specimen was PBMCs. The receptor comes from a middle-aged woman in good health and CMV-seropositive. This chain uses TRBV5-1 with TRBJ2-3; D might be TRBD1 (5 bases). CDR3 loop: CASSLMAGMVSDTQYF. DNA of the CDR3: TGCGCCAGCAGCTTGATGGCAGGGATGGTTTCAGATACGCAGTATTTT.